This T cell receptor (beta chain) was observed in a study of cytomegalovirus exposure and HLA in healthy donors (dated by TCRdb to about 2017). General notes on the study: In an earlier analysis of about 560 of the donors, 276 Gb of sequence data and 117 million unique TCR beta sequences from about 180 million T cells were reported. An early release covering more than 500 HLA-typed donors comprised approximately 300 gigabases of sequencing data and 65 million to 100 million unique TCR sequences. Among the roughly 400 genotyped donors, approximately 77% belonged to the genetic ancestry cluster associated with self-reported Caucasian donors. The study was designed to test whether signatures of past pathogen exposure could be identified by cataloging public T cell receptors. The study profiled the T cell repertoires of under 700 subjects by immunosequencing and related them to cytomegalovirus serostatus. Along with the roughly 670-subject first cohort, a separate validation cohort of about 110 different subjects was used. To predict cytomegalovirus infection status, the study brought together high-throughput TCR immunosequencing, statistical association of individual TCRs with disease status, and machine learning. A later analysis re-analyzed previously published TCR beta repertoires from 660 or so donors and added high-resolution HLA genotyping to study TCR occurrence patterns. Rather than using new phenotypic data, the later analysis identified candidate immune exposures from TCR beta sequences and from how often those sequences occurred across donors. To decide whether each TCR beta V gene segment behaved as functional or pseudogenic, an earlier analysis of over 500 of the donors relied on high-throughput TCR beta sequencing. Donor age, sex, ethnicity and CMV serostatus were compiled alongside the repertoire data. In a later genetic analysis, genome-wide SNP genotypes for about 55% of the roughly 700 donors were used, and that subset was treated as a discovery cohort. All discovery cohort repertoires had been generated on a single sequencing platform. Both class I and class II loci were covered by HLA typing, at four-digit resolution. Typing coverage differed by locus: A, B, C, DRB1 and DQB1 were typed in about 629-640 donors, DQA1 in 500 to 550, DPA1 in approximately 610, and DPB1 in just under 480. A handful of DR-DQ haplotypes were handled as single units for association and clustering because linkage in the cohort was strong. Across some 400 genotyped donors of the cohort, an average of roughly 200,000 unique TCR beta nucleotide sequences per donor were sequenced, and approximately 19% of those sequences were non-productive. Overall results and qualifications from the work: Cytomegalovirus status was reported to be diagnosed by the classifier with high specificity and sensitivity in both the original and validation cohorts. Correlated functional status among segregating V segments might reflect linkage disequilibrium, but an unknown experimental factor could not be ruled out. Several of the top co-occurrence clusters appeared to be linked to parvovirus B19, influenza, CMV and Epstein-Barr virus, according to a later analysis. Compared with the roughly 700-donor mean, donors in an Asian-associated ancestry cluster had fewer N-insertions in productive TCRs, according to a later genetic analysis. A later analysis associated around 16,000 TCR beta sequences with specific HLA alleles at a false discovery rate of 0.05. A further reported finding was that TCR beta sequences accurately predicted the HLA-A and HLA-B alleles for most subjects in the first cohort. In a later analysis, HLA-associated TCR beta chains showed more clonal expansion and lower generation probabilities than non-associated chains that were equally common. In this cohort, only TCR beta chains were sequenced, and detectable features were limited by the absence of alpha or paired-chain data. When HLA alleles, especially DR and DQ, strongly co-occurred, TCR associations were difficult to assign to individual alleles. Sequencing depth was assumed to be roughly uniform across donors in the presence/absence analyses, though that assumption may not hold. In vitro tests confirmed that a few of the cytomegalovirus-associated TCR beta chains recognize cytomegalovirus antigens. Because the 87-base-pair reads could not distinguish some IMGT-functional V segments, including TRBV6-2 and TRBV6-3, those segments were excluded. A total of about 180 TCR beta chains were listed by the study as associated with cytomegalovirus. The sequencing pipeline was judged likely to have produced a cluster of highly shared sequence variants as a technical artifact. In a later analysis, most CMV-associated TCR beta chains were found to appear HLA-restricted, with HLA associations seemingly driven largely by CMV exposure. Because some donors lacked HLA typing at each locus, the association tests relied only on the typed subset. Because counts were too low, approximately 18 rarely observed V segments, including chromosome 9 orphons, were excluded from the earlier analysis of fewer than 650 of the donors. For the cohort, immune exposure information was limited to CMV serostatus. A later analysis found that TCR association rates varied across HLA loci, with DRB1 alleles showing the most associated TCRs and HLA-C alleles the fewest. According to the authors, the approach could potentially be generalized to other disease states and immunological phenotypes. While some public TCRs were present in many individuals, most TCR sequences turned up only very rarely across donors. Broadly in line with IMGT annotations, most TCR beta V segments showed up in productive rearrangements about 87% or about 30% of the time in an earlier analysis of 450 to 600 of the donors. In a later genetic analysis, a missense DCLRE1C variant was associated with V-gene and J-gene trimming of TCR beta chains, and the association was replicated in an independent cohort.

Library generation was performed with the immunoSEQ multiplex PCR assay. For the multiplex PCR, a mixture combining 60 forward primers for TCR Vbeta segments and 13 reverse primers for TCR Jbeta segments was used. The CDR3 region of rearranged TCR beta genes was amplified from genomic DNA with a multiplex PCR assay. Amplified TCR beta libraries were sequenced as 87-base-pair reads on the Illumina HiSeq System. Regarding the original processing steps: A later analysis counted tens of millions of unique TCR beta chains across the 650 to 800 repertoires, and about 10 million of these chains were shared by at least two donors. Raw reads were error-corrected and collapsed into unique sequences with a nearest-neighbor algorithm that merged closely related sequences to remove PCR and sequencing errors. Alignment of CDR3 sequences to IMGT reference sequences was used to assign V, D and J gene segments. Each retained sequence needed at least a six-nucleotide match to both a V gene segment and a J gene segment. A rearrangement counted as productive if the CDR3 had no stop codons and remained in frame with V and J, and every other rearrangement counted as non-productive. CDR3 was defined by IMGT convention, running from the second conserved V-encoded cysteine to the conserved J-encoded phenylalanine. In an earlier analysis of roughly 610 of the donors, sequences lacking an unambiguous match to a single V gene segment were excluded. An earlier analysis of around 600 of the donors classified V segments as functional when productive rearrangements were above 56.7% and as segregating when the standard deviation between donors was above 5%. To diagnose cytomegalovirus status from the catalog of TCR beta chain sequences, a statistical classification framework was built. V and J gene assignment, in a later analysis, came from comparing TCR nucleotide sequences with IMGT/GENE-DB human TR gene sequences. A later analysis assigned CDR3 sequences and most-parsimonious VDJ recombination scenarios with the TCRdist pipeline. A later analysis defined each TCR beta chain by its CDR3 amino acid sequence plus V-gene family, and excluded reads lacking a unique V-gene family. A later analysis removed roughly 590 highly shared, low-generation-probability nucleotide sequences to deal with suspected cross-contamination and a sequencing artifact. In a later analysis, a clonal expansion index for each public chain was calculated from normalized within-repertoire ranks of inferred template counts. In a later analysis, generation probabilities were computed using a VDJ recombination model fitted to out-of-frame rearrangements, and the results were checked against IGoR. In a later analysis, TCR-TCR, TCR-HLA and TCR-CMV co-occurrence was scored with hypergeometric tests, and a repertoire-size bias correction was applied to TCR pairs. A later analysis estimated false discovery rates by permuting HLA or CMV assignments 20 times. In a later analysis, co-occurring TCRs were grouped with DBSCAN, and TCRdist sequence similarity was added when clustering was performed within HLA-allele-positive subsets. Co-occurrence clustering excluded repertoires with fewer than 30,000 or more than 120,000 public chains, plus five with anomalous nucleotide sharing. TCRdb took over this immuneACCESS table, retaining in-frame rearrangements with V and J assigned. Such tables are incomplete; in checked studies, under half of the missing clones stem from an unresolved V gene, and the remainder is unexplained. V, J and clone size are taken as reported in that table, and D and trimming were inferred from the DNA itself. This sample holds some 84,000 clones; around 74% were observed only once. Roughly 2% of the sample goes to the ten largest clones.

Via the germline V gene, CDR1 is MNHEY and CDR2 SVGAGI. There are 15 amino acids in the CDR3, from cysteine to phenylalanine inclusive. Here the CDR3 DNA is all that survives: 45 bases in frame from base 1. Trimming removed 6 bases from V and 10 bases from J, leaving 19 bases between the germline ends. A note on this clone: Its antigen target is currently unknown. No much larger clone is present one base from it, and per-base qualities are unavailable.

In total, roughly 710 healthy bone marrow donors made up the cohort. All cohort members were sampled while nominally healthy, although unrecorded immune exposures were likely present. The donor was CMV seronegative and belonged to the group of more than 300 seronegative cohort members. A peripheral blood sample was collected from each donor, and TCR beta sequencing was performed on peripheral blood mononuclear cells. The Qiagen DNeasy Blood Extraction Kit was used to extract genomic DNA from the blood cell samples. What was sequenced was PBMCs. The sequence links TRBV6-5 to TRBJ1-6; D gene: possibly TRBD1, on 5 matching bases. The origin of this receptor is a boy younger than 18 in good health and CMV-seronegative. CDR3 sequence: CASSLGGQGPSPLHF. The nucleotides are TGTGCCAGCAGCCTAGGTGGTCAGGGTCCATCACCCCTCCACTTT.